What follows are 7 T cell receptor beta chains derived from one specimen sequenced in a study of Graves' ophthalmopathy and Graves' hyperthyroidism. Scientists amplified the TCR beta CDR3 regions from RNA transcripts. The authors performed first-round RT-PCR with HTBI primers and then a second-round multiplex PCR. One entry per CDR3 protein results from TCRdb running MiXCR on the multiplex PCR reads. The sample records around 1.1 million distinct CDR3 sequences, 35% to 40% being singletons. Sequenced material: peripheral blood or thyroid tissue (not recorded which). The receptors come from an adult man with Graves' hyperthyroidism.

The table lists this clonotype with many counts. The chain has TRBV7-6 and TRBJ2-5, with D tentatively TRBD2 (5 bases). The V gene's germline CDR1 is SGHVS and CDR2 FNYEAQ. The CDR3 has 18 residues. Deletions cut 2 bases from V and 4 bases from J, with 23 bases between. CDR3 nucleotide sequence: TGTGCCAGCAGCTTATACCCCAACGTCCCTAGCCGGGCAGAGACCCAGTACTTC. Amino acids: CASSLYPNVPSRAETQYF.

The chain recombines TRBV18 with TRBJ2-5; 9 bases match TRBD2. The V gene's germline CDR1 is KGHSH and CDR2 LQKENI. This CDR3 is 16 amino acids long. The ends lost 0 bases at V and 4 bases at J; junction bases unmatched: 6. This chain's CDR3 is CASSPPASGMGETQYF. The CDR3 nucleotides are TGTGCCAGCTCACCACCGGCTAGCGGGATGGGAGAGACCCAGTACTTC.

Concerning this clonotype itself: This could be a read error, since a much larger clone is one nucleotide away. The rearrangement uses TRBV2 and TRBJ1-2; 7 nucleotides align to TRBD1. This CDR3 comprises 12 residues. Germline V gives CDR1 SNHLY, CDR2 FYNNEI. CDR3 in DNA: TGTACCGGAGGGGGCGCTGGCTATGGCTACACCTTC. Translating it yields CTGGGAGYGYTF.

This clonotype was seen many times. This chain uses TRBV5-4 with TRBJ1-3; TRBD1 aligns across 9 bases. The CDR3 length is 15 residues. The J segment lost 2 bases and the V segment lost 4 bases, leaving 4 bases of the junction unmatched. Germline CDR1 is SGHNT and CDR2 is YYREEE (reference sequence). The CDR3 DNA reads as TGTGCCAGCAGCCTCGGGACAGGGACTGGAAACACCATATATTTT. Its translation is CASSLGTGTGNTIYF.

The rearrangement joins TRBV6-4 to TRBJ2-5, with a tentative D call TRBD2 (6 bases). From germline, CDR1 is MRHNA and CDR2 SNTAGT. This CDR3 region has 13 residues. Trimming stripped 5 bases from V and 5 bases from J, with 12 bases between. The CDR3 sequence: CASSRLVRETQYF. The CDR3 DNA reads TGTGCCAGCAGTAGACTAGTGAGGGAGACCCAGTACTTC.

The rearrangement uses TRBV7-7 and TRBJ2-5, with 9 positions matching TRBD2. The junction had 7 bases not matched to a gene; V was cut back by 3 bases and J by 5 bases. The CDR3 loop spans 15 amino acids. Germline assignment: CDR1 SSHAT and CDR2 FNYEAQ (reference sequence). The chain's CDR3 is CASSLGLAGSETQYF. CDR3 DNA: TGTGCCAGCAGCTTGGGCCTAGCGGGATCGGAGACCCAGTACTTC.

The gene calls are TRBV7-8 and TRBJ2-7, with TRBD1 matching 12 bases. Per the germline V gene, CDR1 is SGHVS and CDR2 is FQNEAQ. CDR3 length: 14 residues. Unmatched junction bases numbered 2, after V lost 4 bases and J lost 4 bases. The CDR3 DNA follows: TGTGCCAGCAGCTGGGACAGGGGGCGTTACGAGCAGTACTTC. Protein product: CASSWDRGRYEQYF.